These 6 T cell receptor beta chains originate from one sample sequenced in a study of blood T cell repertoires in COVID-19 (dated by TCRdb to the early 2020s). The receptor library was made with the immunoSEQ multiplex PCR assay. TCRdb provides this immuneACCESS table in a form limited to in-frame rearrangements. Some clones are lacking; in checked studies, under half of them reflect an unresolved V gene, and why the rest are absent is not known. The sample table lists 300,000 or so clones, 80% to 90% of them with a count of one. The ten largest clonotypes hold 6.5% to 9.5% of the sample. Sequences were obtained from peripheral blood. The receptors here all came from a woman aged 45-65 years who had recovered from COVID-19.

The chain recombines TRBV10-1 with TRBJ2-3, with a possible D match to TRBD1 (5 bases). CDR3 length: 14 residues. Germline V CDR1 and CDR2: WNHNN, SYGVQD (reference sequence). V was cut by 3 bases and J by 3 bases, with 10 bases left in between. Here the CDR3 DNA reads TGCGCCAGCAGTGATAGGGGATTGACAGATACGCAGTATTTT. Amino acids: CASSDRGLTDTQYF.

This clone occurred a few times. The chain joins TRBV6-5 to TRBJ1-5; tentatively, D is TRBD1 (6 bases). CDR3 length: 15 residues. From germline, CDR1 is MNHEY and CDR2 SVGAGI. Trimming took off 2 bases at V and 2 bases at J, with 10 bases between the two ends. The CDR3 region is CASSYRGGGNQPQHF. In nucleotides, the CDR3 is TGTGCCAGCAGTTACCGAGGGGGAGGCAATCAGCCCCAGCATTTT.

V usage is TRBV4-3 and J usage is TRBJ1-2; D possibly corresponds to TRBD1 (5 bases). Trimming left V 0 bases short and J 7 bases short, with 12 bases between. Germline assignment: CDR1 LGHNA and CDR2 YSLEER. This CDR3 has 14 amino acids. The CDR3 loop reads CASSQDAGTGGYTF. Here the CDR3 DNA reads TGCGCCAGCAGCCAAGATGCGGGGACGGGTGGCTACACCTTC.

The CDR3, as DNA: TGCGCCAGCAGCTATGACGGAGGGGTTCAGCCCCAGCATTTT. Residues: CASSYDGGVQPQHF. The V call is TRBV5-1, the J call TRBJ1-5; a possible D gene is TRBD1 (5 bases). The germline CDR1 and CDR2 sequences are SGHRS and YFSETQ. V was clipped by 3 bases and J by 6 bases, with 13 bases between them. This CDR3 has 14 amino acids.

The rearrangement joins TRBV5-4 to TRBJ2-7, with D possibly TRBD2 on 6 matching bases. Trimming shortened V by 5 bases and J by 2 bases, and 17 bases separated the two germline ends. The germline V gene has CDR1 SGHNT and CDR2 YYREEE (reference sequence). The CDR3 loop spans 15 amino acids. CDR3 nucleotides: TGTGCCAGCAGGCTCACAGCGGGCCCTACCTACGAGCAGTACTTC. Its translation is CASRLTAGPTYEQYF.

This clone was counted once. The rearrangement joins TRBV5-1 to TRBJ1-2; no definite D call. The CDR3 is 16 residues long. CDR1 and CDR2 from the germline V gene are SGHRS and YFSETQ. Trimming left V 0 bases short and J 0 bases short, with 12 bases between. Here the CDR3 reads CASSLGWRIPNYGYTF. CDR3 bases: TGCGCCAGCAGCTTGGGTTGGAGGATTCCTAACTATGGCTACACCTTC.